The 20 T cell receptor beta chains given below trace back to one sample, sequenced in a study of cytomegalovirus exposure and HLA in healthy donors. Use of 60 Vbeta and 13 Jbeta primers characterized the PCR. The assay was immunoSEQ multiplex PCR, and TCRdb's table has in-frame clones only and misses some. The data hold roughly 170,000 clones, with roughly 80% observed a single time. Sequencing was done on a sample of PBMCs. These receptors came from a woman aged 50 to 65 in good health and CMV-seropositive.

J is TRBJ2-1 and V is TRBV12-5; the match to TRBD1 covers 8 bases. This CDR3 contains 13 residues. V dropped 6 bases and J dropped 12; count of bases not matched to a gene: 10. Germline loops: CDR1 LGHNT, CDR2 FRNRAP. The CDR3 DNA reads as TGTGCTAGTGGACCTGCAGGGGGCAGGGTGCAGTTCTTC. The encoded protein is CASGPAGGRVQFF.

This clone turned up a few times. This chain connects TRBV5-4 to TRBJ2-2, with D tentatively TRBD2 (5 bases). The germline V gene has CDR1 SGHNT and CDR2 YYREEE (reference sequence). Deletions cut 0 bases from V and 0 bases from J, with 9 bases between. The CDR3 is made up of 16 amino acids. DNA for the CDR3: TGTGCCAGCAGCTTGGGGCCGGGAACGAACACCGGGGAGCTGTTTTTT. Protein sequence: CASSLGPGTNTGELFF. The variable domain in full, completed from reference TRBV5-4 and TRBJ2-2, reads ETGVTQSPTHLIKTRGQQVTLRCSSQSGHNTVSWYQQALGQGPQFIFQYYREEENGRGNFPPRFSGLQFPNYSSELNVNALELDDSALYLCASSLGPGTNTGELFFGEGSRLTVL.

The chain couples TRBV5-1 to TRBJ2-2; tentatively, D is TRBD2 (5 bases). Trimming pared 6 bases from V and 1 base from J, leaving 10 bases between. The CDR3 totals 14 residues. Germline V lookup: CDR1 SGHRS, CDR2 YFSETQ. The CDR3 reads CASTTAGNTGELFF. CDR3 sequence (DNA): TGCGCCAGCACGACCGCGGGGAACACCGGGGAGCTGTTTTTT. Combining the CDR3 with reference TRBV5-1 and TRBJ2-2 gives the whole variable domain KAGVTQTPRYLIKTRGQQVTLSCSPISGHRSVSWYQQTPGQGLQFLFEYFSETQRNKGNFPGRFSGRQFSNSRSEMNVSTLELGDSALYLCASTTAGNTGELFFGEGSRLTVL.

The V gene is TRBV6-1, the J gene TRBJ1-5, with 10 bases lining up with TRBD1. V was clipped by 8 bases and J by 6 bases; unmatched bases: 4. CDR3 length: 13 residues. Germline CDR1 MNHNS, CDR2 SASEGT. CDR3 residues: CASGGQGVQPQHF. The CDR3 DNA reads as TGTGCCAGCGGCGGACAGGGGGTTCAGCCCCAGCATTTT.

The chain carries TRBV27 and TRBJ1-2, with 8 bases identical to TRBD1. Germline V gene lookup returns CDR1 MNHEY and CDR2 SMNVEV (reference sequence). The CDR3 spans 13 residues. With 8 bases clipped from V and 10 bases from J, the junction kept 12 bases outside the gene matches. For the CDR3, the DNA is TGTGCCAGCGGCCCCGGGACAGGACGCTACTACACCTTC. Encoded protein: CASGPGTGRYYTF.

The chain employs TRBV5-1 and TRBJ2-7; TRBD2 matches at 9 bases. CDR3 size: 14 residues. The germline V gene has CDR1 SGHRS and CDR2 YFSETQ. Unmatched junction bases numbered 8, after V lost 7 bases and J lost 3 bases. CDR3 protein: CASGRSGGNYEQYF. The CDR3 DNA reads TGCGCCAGCGGGAGGAGCGGGGGGAACTACGAGCAGTACTTC.

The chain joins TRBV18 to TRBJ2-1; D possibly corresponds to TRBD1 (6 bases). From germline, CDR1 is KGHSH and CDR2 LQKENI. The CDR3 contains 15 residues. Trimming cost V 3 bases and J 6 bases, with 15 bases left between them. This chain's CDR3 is CASSPRDTEGNEQFF. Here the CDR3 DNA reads TGTGCCAGCTCACCTAGGGACACCGAGGGCAATGAGCAGTTCTTC.

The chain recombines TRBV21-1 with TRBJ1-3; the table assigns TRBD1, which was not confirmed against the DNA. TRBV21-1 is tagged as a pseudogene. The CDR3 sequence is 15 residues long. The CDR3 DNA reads TGTGCCAACTCCCGGGACAGCCCTTCTGGAAACACCATATATTTT. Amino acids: CANSRDSPSGNTIYF.

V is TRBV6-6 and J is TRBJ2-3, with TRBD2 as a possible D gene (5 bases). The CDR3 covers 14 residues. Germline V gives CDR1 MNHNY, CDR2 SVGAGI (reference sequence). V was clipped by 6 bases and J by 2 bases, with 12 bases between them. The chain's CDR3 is CASRAGVYTDTQYF. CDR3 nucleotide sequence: TGTGCCAGCAGAGCCGGGGTATACACAGATACGCAGTATTTT.

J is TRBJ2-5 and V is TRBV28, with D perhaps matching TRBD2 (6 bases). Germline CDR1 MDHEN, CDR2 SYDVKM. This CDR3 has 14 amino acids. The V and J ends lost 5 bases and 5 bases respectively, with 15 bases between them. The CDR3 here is CASSTIRGLETQYF. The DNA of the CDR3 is TGTGCCAGCAGTACAATTAGGGGACTTGAGACCCAGTACTTC.

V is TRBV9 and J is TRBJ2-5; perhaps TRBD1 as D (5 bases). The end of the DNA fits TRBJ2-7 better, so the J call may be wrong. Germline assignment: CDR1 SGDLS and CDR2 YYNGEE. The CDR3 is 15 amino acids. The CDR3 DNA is TGTGCCAGCAGCGTAGCCCCCGGGCAGGGTACCGAGCAGTACTTC. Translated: CASSVAPGQGTEQYF.

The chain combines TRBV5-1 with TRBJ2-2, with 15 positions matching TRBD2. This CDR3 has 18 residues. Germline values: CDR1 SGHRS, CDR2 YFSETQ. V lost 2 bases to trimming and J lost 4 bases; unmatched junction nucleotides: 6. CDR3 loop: CASSFGLAGGHSTGELFF. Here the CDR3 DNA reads TGCGCCAGCAGCTTCGGACTAGCGGGGGGGCACAGCACCGGGGAGCTGTTTTTT.

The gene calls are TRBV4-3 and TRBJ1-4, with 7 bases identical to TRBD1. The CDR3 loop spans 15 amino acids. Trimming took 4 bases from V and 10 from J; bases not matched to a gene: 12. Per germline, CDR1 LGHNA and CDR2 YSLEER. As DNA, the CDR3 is TGCGCCAGCAGCCTCACAATGACAGGGAGCGGAAAACTGTTTTTT. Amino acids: CASSLTMTGSGKLFF.

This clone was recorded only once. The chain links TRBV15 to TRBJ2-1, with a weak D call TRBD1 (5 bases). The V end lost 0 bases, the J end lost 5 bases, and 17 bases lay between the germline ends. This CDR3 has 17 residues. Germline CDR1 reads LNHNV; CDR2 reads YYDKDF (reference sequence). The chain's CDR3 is CATSRDSTGPVNNEQFF. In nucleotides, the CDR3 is TGTGCCACCAGCAGAGACTCTACAGGCCCGGTGAACAATGAGCAGTTCTTC.

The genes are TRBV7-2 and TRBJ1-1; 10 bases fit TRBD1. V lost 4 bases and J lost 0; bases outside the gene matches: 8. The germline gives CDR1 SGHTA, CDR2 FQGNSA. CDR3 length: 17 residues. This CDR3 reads CASSSRGQGTLNTEAFF. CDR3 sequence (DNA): TGTGCCAGCAGCTCAAGGGGACAGGGGACTTTGAACACTGAAGCTTTCTTT.

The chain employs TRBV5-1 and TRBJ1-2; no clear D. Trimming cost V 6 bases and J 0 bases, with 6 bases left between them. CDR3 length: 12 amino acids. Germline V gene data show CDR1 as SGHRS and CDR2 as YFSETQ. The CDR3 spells CASTDSNYGYTF. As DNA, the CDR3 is TGCGCCAGCACCGACTCTAACTATGGCTACACCTTC.

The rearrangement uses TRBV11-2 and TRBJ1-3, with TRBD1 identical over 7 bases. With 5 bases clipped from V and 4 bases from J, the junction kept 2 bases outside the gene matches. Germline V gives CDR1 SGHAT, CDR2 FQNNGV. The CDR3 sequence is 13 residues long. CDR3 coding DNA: TGTGCCAGCAGCCCGGACAGGGGAAACACCATATATTTT. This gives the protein CASSPDRGNTIYF.

The CDR3, as DNA: TGTGCCAGCACCACCGGGACAGGGGATACCGGGGAGCTGTTTTTT. Encoded protein: CASTTGTGDTGELFF. The chain combines TRBV5-4 with TRBJ2-2; the match to TRBD1 covers 10 bases. This CDR3 spans 15 amino acids. Germline V gene data show CDR1 as SGHNT and CDR2 as YYREEE (reference sequence). Trimming took 6 bases from V and 5 from J; bases not matched to a gene: 7.

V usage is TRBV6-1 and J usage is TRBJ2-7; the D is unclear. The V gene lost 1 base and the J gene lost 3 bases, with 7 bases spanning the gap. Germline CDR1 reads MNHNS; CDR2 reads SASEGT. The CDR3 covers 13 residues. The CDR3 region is CASSEVGSYEQYF. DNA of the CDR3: TGTGCCAGCAGTGAAGTTGGTAGCTACGAGCAGTACTTC.

The CDR3 protein is CACGQGALISTNEKLFF. In nucleotides, the CDR3 is TGTGCCTGCGGACAGGGGGCCCTAATTTCAACTAATGAAAAACTGTTTTTT. The gene calls are TRBV30 and TRBJ1-4; 11 bases agree with TRBD1. The CDR3 is 17 residues long. Germline CDR1 reads GTSNPN; CDR2 reads SVGIG (reference sequence). The ends lost 6 bases at V and 0 bases at J; junction bases unmatched: 9.